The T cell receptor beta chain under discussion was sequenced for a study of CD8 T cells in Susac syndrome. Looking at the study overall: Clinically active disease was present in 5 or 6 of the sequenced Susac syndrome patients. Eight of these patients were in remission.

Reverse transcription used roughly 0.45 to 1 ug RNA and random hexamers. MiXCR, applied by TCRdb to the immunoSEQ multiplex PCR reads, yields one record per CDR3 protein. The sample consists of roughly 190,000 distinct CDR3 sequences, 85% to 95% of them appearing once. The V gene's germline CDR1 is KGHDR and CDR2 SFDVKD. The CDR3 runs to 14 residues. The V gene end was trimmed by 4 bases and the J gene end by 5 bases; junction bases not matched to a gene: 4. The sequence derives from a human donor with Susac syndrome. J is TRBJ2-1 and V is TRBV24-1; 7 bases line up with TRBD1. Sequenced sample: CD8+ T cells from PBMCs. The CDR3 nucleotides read TGTGCCACCAGTGACCAAGGACAGGACAATGAGCAGTTCTTC. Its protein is CATSDQGQDNEQFF.